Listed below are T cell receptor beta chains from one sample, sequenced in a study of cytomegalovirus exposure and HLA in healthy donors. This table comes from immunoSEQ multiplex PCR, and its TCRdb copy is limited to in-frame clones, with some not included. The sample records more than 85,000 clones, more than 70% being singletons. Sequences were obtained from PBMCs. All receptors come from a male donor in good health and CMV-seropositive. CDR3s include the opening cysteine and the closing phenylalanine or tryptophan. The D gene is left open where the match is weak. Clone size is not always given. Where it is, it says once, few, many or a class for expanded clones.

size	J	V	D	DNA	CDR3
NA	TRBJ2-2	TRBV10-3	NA	TGTGCCATCAGCCAGGGGACCGGGGAGCTGTTTTTT	CAISQGTGELFF
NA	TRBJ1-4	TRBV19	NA	TGTGCCAGTAGAGACAGGTCGGATGAAAAACTGTTTTTT	CASRDRSDEKLFF
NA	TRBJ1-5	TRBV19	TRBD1	TGTGCCAGTAGTGGAGGACAGGGGGCTAATCAGCCCCAGCATTTT	CASSGGQGANQPQHF
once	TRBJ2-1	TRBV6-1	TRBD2	TGTGCCAGCAGTGCACTGACTAGCGGTATTGACAATGAGCAGTTCTTC	CASSALTSGIDNEQFF
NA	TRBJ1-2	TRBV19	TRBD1	TGTGCCAGTAGTCCAGGGACAGGGGGCAGCTCTGGCTACACCTTC	CASSPGTGGSSGYTF
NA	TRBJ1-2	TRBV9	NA	TGTGCCAGCAGCCCCCCCTTGGTGGGGGCCATGGGTGGCTACACCTTC	CASSPPLVGAMGGYTF
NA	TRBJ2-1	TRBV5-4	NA	TGTGCCAGCAGCTTGTACACGTACGAGCAGTTCTTC	CASSLYTYEQFF
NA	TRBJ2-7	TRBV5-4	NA	TGTGCCAGCAGCTTTAAGACGGAGCCGGGGAAGTACGAGCAGTACTTC	CASSFKTEPGKYEQYF
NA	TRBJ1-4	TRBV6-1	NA	TGTGCCAGCAGTGTCCTGGGCGATGAAAAACTGTTTTTT	CASSVLGDEKLFF
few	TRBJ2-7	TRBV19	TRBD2	TGTGCCAGTAGTATCCAACTAGCGGGTACCTACGAGCAGTACTTC	CASSIQLAGTYEQYF
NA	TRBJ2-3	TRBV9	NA	TGTGCCAGCAGCGTCGTGACTACCACAGATACGCAGTATTTT	CASSVVTTTDTQYF
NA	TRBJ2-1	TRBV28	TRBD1	TGTGCCAGCTCGTCGGGCCTCCGACAGGGGCGAGGTTCCTACAATGAGCAGTTCTTC	CASSSGLRQGRGSYNEQFF
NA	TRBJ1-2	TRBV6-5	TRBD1	TGTGCCAGTGGGACAGGGAGTGGCTACACCTTC	CASGTGSGYTF
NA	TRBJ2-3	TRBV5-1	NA	TGCGCCAGCAGCTTGGCCGGGGGGCGACTGAACACAGATACGCAGTATTTT	CASSLAGGRLNTDTQYF
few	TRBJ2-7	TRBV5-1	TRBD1	TGCGCCAGCAGCTTGGGACAGGGGCTAGCCTACGAGCAGTACTTC	CASSLGQGLAYEQYF
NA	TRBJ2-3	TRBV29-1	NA	TGCAGCGTGGAGGACCACTGGGGAAATACGCAGTATTTT	CSVEDHWGNTQYF
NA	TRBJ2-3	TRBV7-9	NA	TGTGCCAGCAGCTTAGCTGGGCGTGTAGATACGCAGTATTTT	CASSLAGRVDTQYF
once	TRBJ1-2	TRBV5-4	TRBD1	TGTGCCAGCAGCTCCTTGGACAGGTCTAACTATGGCTACACCTTC	CASSSLDRSNYGYTF
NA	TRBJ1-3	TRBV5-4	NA	TGTGCCAGCAGCCCACAGGACTCTGGAAACACCATATATTTT	CASSPQDSGNTIYF
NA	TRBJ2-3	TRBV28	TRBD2	TGTGCCAGCAGTTTGGGGGGTACTAGCGGGAGGTGGACAGATACGCAGTATTTT	CASSLGGTSGRWTDTQYF
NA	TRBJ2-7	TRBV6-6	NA	TGTGCCAGCAGACGCACACCGGGACTTTACGAGCAGTACTTC	CASRRTPGLYEQYF
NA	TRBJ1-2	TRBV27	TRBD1	TGTGCCAGCAGTTTAGGCAGGGGGTCGTATGGCTACACCTTC	CASSLGRGSYGYTF
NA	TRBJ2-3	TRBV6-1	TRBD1	TGTGCCAGCAGTGTCGCTGGGACAGGGGCTAGCACAGATACGCAGTATTTT	CASSVAGTGASTDTQYF
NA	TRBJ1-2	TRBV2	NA	TGTGCCAGCAGGGAGCAGGGAATCTATGGCTACACCTTC	CASREQGIYGYTF
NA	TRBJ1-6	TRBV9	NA	TGTGCCAGCAGTGCTACGACAGGCCCGAATTCACCCCTCCACTTT	CASSATTGPNSPLHF
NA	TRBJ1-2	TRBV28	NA	TGTGCCAGCAGCGTGATCCCGAGAGGAGGCGGCTACACCTTC	CASSVIPRGGGYTF
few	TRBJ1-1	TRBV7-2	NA	TGTGCCAGCAGCTTATTCGGGGGTTTGGCGAACACTGAAGCTTTCTTT	CASSLFGGLANTEAFF
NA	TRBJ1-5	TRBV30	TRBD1	TGTGCCTGGGACAGGGATAGCAATCAGCCCCAGCATTTT	CAWDRDSNQPQHF
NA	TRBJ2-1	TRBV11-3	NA	TGTGCCAGCAGCTTAGGTGACAGCTCCTACAATGAGCAGTTCTTC	CASSLGDSSYNEQFF
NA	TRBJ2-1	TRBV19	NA	TGTGCCAGTAGTAAGGGGGGGTCCTACAATGAGCAGTTCTTC	CASSKGGSYNEQFF
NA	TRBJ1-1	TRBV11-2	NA	TGTGCCAGCAGCCCGGGATCGAACACTGAAGCTTTCTTT	CASSPGSNTEAFF
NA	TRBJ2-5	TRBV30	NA	TGTGCCTGCAGGGGCCAAGAGACCCAGTACTTC	CACRGQETQYF
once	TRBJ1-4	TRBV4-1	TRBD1	TGCGCCAGCAGCCGGGGACAGGGTTCCACTAATGAAAAACTGTTTTTT	CASSRGQGSTNEKLFF
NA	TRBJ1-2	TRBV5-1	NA	TGCGCCAGCAGGCCCTCAGAGAGGGCTGGCTACACCTTC	CASRPSERAGYTF
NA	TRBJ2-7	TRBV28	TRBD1	TGTGCCAGCAGTTCTCTTTCCGGGACAGGGTCCTACGAGCAGTACTTC	CASSSLSGTGSYEQYF
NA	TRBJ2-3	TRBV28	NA	TGTGCCAGCAGTAAACAGCCTTTCACAGATACGCAGTATTTT	CASSKQPFTDTQYF
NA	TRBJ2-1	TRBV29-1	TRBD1	TGCAGCGTTGAAGGGACAGGGGGGTGGAATGAGCAGTTCTTC	CSVEGTGGWNEQFF
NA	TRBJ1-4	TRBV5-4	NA	TGTGCCAGCAGCTTGGGACAGGCTAATGAAAAACTGTTTTTT	CASSLGQANEKLFF
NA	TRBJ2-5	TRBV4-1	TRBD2	TGCGCCAGCAGCCGTCTGGGGGGACTACCAAAAGAGACCCAGTACTTC	CASSRLGGLPKETQYF
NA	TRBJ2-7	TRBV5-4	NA	TGTGCCAGCAGCTCGGGGATAAGCCCGGCCTACGAGCAGTACTTC	CASSSGISPAYEQYF
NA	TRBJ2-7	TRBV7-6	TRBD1	TGTGCCAGCAGCCCCAGGGACAGCTCCTACGAGCAGTACTTC	CASSPRDSSYEQYF
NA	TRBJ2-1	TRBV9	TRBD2	TGTGCCAGCAGCCAGCGGGAGGGGTCCTACAATGAGCAGTTCTTC	CASSQREGSYNEQFF
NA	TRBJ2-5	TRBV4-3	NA	TGCGCCAGCAGCCCACGAAGGAGGGAGACCCAGTACTTC	CASSPRRRETQYF
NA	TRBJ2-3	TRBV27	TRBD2	TGTGCCAGCAGTGCTAGCGGGGGCACTAGCACAGATACGCAGTATTTT	CASSASGGTSTDTQYF
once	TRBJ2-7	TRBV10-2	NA	TGCGCCACCCTAATGACCTACGAGCAGTACTTC	CATLMTYEQYF
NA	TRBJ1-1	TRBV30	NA	TGTGCCTGGAGTGTAGACAGGAACACTGAAGCTTTCTTT	CAWSVDRNTEAFF